Listed below are T cell receptor beta chains from one sample, sequenced in a study of blood T cell repertoires in COVID-19. TCRdb keeps only in-frame clones here, not all; method: immunoSEQ multiplex PCR. The data contain about 170,000 clones, about 80% of them singletons. The sequencing sample was made of peripheral blood. These receptors came from a man aged 65 to 85 with active or convalescent COVID-19. Both conserved end residues are trimmed from each CDR3. D genes are given only for firm matches. Clone size is stated in some rows and not others, as once, few, many or a class when expanded.

clone_size | v_call | d_call | cdr3_aa
. | TRBV27 | . | ATGTGGLNQPQH
few | TRBV7-8 | . | ASSLEGAQARRQPQH
. | TRBV15 | TRBD1 | ATSRGLTGWLDYEQY
. | TRBV18 | . | ASSTGLMTRELF
. | TRBV7-8 | TRBD2 | ASSFGLAGGEQY
few | TRBV7-2 | . | ASSSGTYSNQPQH
once | TRBV7-6 | . | ASSLIGLGETQY
. | TRBV15 | . | ATSRLRGWNSPLH
. | TRBV5-1 | . | ASRRDRAYEQY
once | TRBV13 | TRBD2 | ASSFNGRAYEQY
few | TRBV4-3 | . | ASSQAGTLNEKLF
. | TRBV6-5 | . | ASSYGQGETQY
. | TRBV10-3 | . | AISLTGAGETQY
. | TRBV6-5 | . | ASSYSTHYYEQY
. | TRBV28 | . | ASSPPGPQH
. | TRBV19 | TRBD1 | ASREDRVSPLH
. | TRBV28 | TRBD1 | ASKKGGSGQPQH
. | TRBV7-2 | . | ASLKGPQETQY
. | TRBV20-1 | . | SARDPYEQY
. | TRBV7-6 | . | ASSLLRVSTDTQY
. | TRBV15 | TRBD2 | ATSRGLAGTPGTGELF
. | TRBV15 | . | ATSPQASRGYGYT
. | TRBV10-3 | . | AISDSGELF
. | TRBV27 | . | ASSSSGVAGYT
. | TRBV10-3 | . | AISDGLYSGNTIY
. | TRBV5-4 | . | ASSGGSSGHDNEQF
. | TRBV18 | . | ASSSTVRSNQPQH
. | TRBV7-6 | . | ASSLVPAGSTGELF
. | TRBV20-1 | . | SASKTSQETQY
. | TRBV5-1 | TRBD1 | ASSMGQNNEQF
. | TRBV5-3 | . | ARSHKAGDANYGYT
. | TRBV14 | TRBD2 | ASSPRLAPRLSNEQF
few | TRBV27 | . | ASNRGMGYNEQF
. | TRBV5-1 | TRBD1 | ASSSRDRGVAGANVLT
. | TRBV6-6 | TRBD2 | ASSPGLAETQY
. | TRBV27 | . | ASSLFGGARDEKLF
. | TRBV18 | TRBD1 | ASSPGQGANTEAF
. | TRBV19 | . | ASSYTTTNYGYT
many | TRBV10-2 | TRBD1 | ASSDSQGVWNEQF
. | TRBV4-3 | TRBD2 | ASSPRTSGRASRDNEQF
. | TRBV6-2/TRBV6-3 | . | ASSPIPSSGANVLT
once | TRBV4-1 | . | ASSQGSARAQAGYT
few | TRBV15 | TRBD2 | ATSLAGVLETQY
. | TRBV5-1 | TRBD2 | ASSMEGSGSLGETQY
. | TRBV9 | TRBD1 | ASSTTGGAIGYT
. | TRBV9 | TRBD1 | ASSARQGETQY
. | TRBV10-2 | TRBD2 | ASTRTSGSQETQY
. | TRBV7-6 | . | ASSYGPGYEQY
. | TRBV18 | . | ASSPPGRGEQY
few | TRBV30 | TRBD1 | AWRRAGGREQY
. | TRBV5-6 | . | ASSFQGLGYT